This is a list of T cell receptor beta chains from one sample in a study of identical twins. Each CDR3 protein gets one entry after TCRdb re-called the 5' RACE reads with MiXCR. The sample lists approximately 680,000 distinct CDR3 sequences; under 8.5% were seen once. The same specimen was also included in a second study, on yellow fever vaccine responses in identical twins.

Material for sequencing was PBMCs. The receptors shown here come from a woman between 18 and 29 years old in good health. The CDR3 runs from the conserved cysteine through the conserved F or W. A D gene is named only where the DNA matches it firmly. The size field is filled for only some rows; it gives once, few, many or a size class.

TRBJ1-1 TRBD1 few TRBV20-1 TGCAGTGCGCCCAGGGGGACAGGAACAGCTTTCTTT CSAPRGTGTAFF
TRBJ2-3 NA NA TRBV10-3 TGTGCCAACTACAGGGGCGGGGGAGATACGCAGTATTTT CANYRGGGDTQYF
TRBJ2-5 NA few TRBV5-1 TGCGCCAGCAGCTTGGTAGGACTCTTCCAAGAGACCCAGTACTTC CASSLVGLFQETQYF
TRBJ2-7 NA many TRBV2 TGTGCCAGCACCCAAGGGGGCGAGCAGTACTTC CASTQGGEQYF
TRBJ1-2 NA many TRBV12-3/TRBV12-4 TGTGCCAGCAGTGACGAAGGGGGGACCTACTATGGCTACACCTTC CASSDEGGTYYGYTF
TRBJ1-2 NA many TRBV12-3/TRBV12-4 TGTGCCAGCAGTCCTAACATCGACTATGGCTACACCTTC CASSPNIDYGYTF
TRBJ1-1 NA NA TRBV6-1 TGTGCCAGCAGTGCGGTCAGATTGAACACTGAAGCTTTCTTT CASSAVRLNTEAFF
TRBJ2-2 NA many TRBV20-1 TGCAGTGCTGCTAACCCCCGGTCGAACACCGGGGAGCTGTTTTTT CSAANPRSNTGELFF
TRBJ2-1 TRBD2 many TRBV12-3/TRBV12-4 TGTGCCTGCGCGGGAGGTTACAATGAGCAGTTCTTC CACAGGYNEQFF
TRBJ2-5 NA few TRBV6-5 TGTGCCAGCAGTTACTCCCTCGGGGTCGGGAGAGCGGAGACCCAGTACTTC CASSYSLGVGRAETQYF
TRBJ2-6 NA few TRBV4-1 TGCGCCAGCAGCCAAGAAAGGCGCATTTCCTCTGGGGCCAACGTCCTGACTTTC CASSQERRISSGANVLTF
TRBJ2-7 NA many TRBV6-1 TGTGCCAGCAGCGTTGGTTACCTAGGGTACGAGCAGTACTTC CASSVGYLGYEQYF
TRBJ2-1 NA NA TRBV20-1 TGCAGCGTTGGGACAAGCTCCTACAATGAGCAGTTCTTC CSVGTSSYNEQFF